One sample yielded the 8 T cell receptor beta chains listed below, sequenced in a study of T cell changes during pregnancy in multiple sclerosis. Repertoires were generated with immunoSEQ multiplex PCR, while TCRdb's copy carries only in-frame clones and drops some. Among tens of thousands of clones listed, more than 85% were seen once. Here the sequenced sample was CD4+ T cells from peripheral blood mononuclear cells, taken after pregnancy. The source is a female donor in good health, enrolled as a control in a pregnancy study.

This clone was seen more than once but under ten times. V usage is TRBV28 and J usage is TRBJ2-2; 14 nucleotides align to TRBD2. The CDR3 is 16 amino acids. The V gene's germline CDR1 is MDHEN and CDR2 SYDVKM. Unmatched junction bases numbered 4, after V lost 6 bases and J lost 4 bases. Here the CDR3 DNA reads TGTGCCAGCAGCTCGACTAGCGGGAGGGTCACCGGGGAGCTGTTTTTT. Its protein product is CASSSTSGRVTGELFF. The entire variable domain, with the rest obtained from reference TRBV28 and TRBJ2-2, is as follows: DVKVTQSSRYLVKRTGEKVFLECVQDMDHENMFWYRQDPGLGLRLIYFSYDVKMKEKGDIPEGYSVSREKKERFSLILESASTNQTSMYLCASSSTSGRVTGELFFGEGSRLTVL.

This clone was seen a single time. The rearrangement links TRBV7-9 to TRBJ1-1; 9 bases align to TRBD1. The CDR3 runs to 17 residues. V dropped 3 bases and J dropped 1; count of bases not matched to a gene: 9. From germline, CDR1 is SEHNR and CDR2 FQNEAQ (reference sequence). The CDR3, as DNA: TGTGCCAGCAGCTTTGGGACAGGGTCTGTAACGAACACTGAAGCTTTCTTT. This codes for CASSFGTGSVTNTEAFF.

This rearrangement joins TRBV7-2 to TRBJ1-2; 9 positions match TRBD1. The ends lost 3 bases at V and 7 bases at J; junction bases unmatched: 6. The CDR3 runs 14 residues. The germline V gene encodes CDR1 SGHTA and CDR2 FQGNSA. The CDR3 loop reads CASSFWGQGTGYTF. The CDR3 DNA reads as TGTGCCAGCAGCTTTTGGGGACAGGGTACTGGCTACACCTTC.

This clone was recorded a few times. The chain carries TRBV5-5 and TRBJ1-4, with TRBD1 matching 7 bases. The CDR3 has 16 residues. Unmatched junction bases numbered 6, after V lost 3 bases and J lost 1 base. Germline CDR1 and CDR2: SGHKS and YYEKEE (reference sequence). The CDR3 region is CASSSRQGGTNEKLFF. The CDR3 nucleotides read TGTGCCAGCAGCTCCCGACAGGGAGGAACTAATGAAAAACTGTTTTTT.

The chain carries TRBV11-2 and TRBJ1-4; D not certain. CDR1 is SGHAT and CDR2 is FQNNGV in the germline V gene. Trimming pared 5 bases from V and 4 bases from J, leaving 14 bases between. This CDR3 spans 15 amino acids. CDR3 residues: CASSQAGRNNEKLFF. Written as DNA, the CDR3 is TGTGCCAGCAGCCAGGCAGGCCGCAATAATGAAAAACTGTTTTTT.

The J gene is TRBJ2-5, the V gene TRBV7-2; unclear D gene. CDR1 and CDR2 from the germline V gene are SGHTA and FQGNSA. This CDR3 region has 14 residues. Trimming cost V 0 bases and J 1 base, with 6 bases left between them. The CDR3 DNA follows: TGTGCCAGCAGCTTAGCGCTAGTCCAAGAGACCCAGTACTTC. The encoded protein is CASSLALVQETQYF.

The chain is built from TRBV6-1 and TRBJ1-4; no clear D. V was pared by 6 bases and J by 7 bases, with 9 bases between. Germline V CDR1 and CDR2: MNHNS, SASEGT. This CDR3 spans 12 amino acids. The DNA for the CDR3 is TGTGCCAGCAGACACCTTGGTGAAAAACTGTTTTTT. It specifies CASRHLGEKLFF.

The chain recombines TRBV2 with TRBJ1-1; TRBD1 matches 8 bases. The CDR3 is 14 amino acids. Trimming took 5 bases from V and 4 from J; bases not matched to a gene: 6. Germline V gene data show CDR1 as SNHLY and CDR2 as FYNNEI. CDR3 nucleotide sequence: TGTGCCAGCAGTTCCCAGGGGGCTGGCACTGAAGCTTTCTTT. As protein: CASSSQGAGTEAFF.